This T cell receptor (beta chain) was sequenced in a study of vaccination effects on CD4 cells after COVID-19. Study summary: The study obtained samples from two convalescent patients 16 days and one week before vaccination. Study-wide results and limits: Among infection- and vaccine-induced clones, marked clonal contraction occurred late after vaccination. Convalescent patients were scarce in the study, and it lacked early post-infection timepoints.

The protocol was immunoSEQ multiplex PCR, while the TCRdb copy is restricted to in-frame clones and leaves out a portion. The table has approximately 46,000 clones, roughly four fifths seen once. With roughly nine days of culture completed, CD4+ T cells were isolated. Sometime from March through December 2020, the person acquired a SARS-CoV-2 infection that PCR confirmed. Regarding this clone: As yet, its antigen is unknown.

Trimming cost V 1 base and J 7 bases, with 16 bases left between them. CDR1 is LGHDT and CDR2 is YNNKEL in the germline V gene (reference sequence). The CDR3 covers 15 residues. The specimen comprised CD4+ T cells from PBMCs cultured without peptide, sampled before COVID-19 vaccination. The gene calls are TRBV3-1 (or the pseudogene TRBV3-2) and TRBJ1-1; TRBD1 is a possible D gene (5 bases). This TCR was recovered from a human donor who had a prior SARS-CoV-2 infection. CDR3 region: CASSQGEKGVFEAFF. In nucleotides, the CDR3 is TGTGCCAGCAGCCAAGGGGAGAAAGGGGTGTTTGAAGCTTTCTTT.